These T cell receptor beta chains were read from a single sample in a study of Ad26.COV2.S vaccination and SARS-CoV-2 variants. Assay used: immunoSEQ multiplex PCR; TCRdb lists only in-frame clones, some missing. Counted here are roughly 100,000 clones, around three quarters occurring once; the ten biggest clones make up about 18%. Source: peripheral blood, taken after recovery from COVID-19. Source of these receptors: a human donor who had recovered from COVID-19. The CDR3 runs from the conserved cysteine through the conserved F or W. Fields, in order: J gene, clone size, D gene, V gene, CDR3 DNA, CDR3 protein. A D gene is named only where the DNA matches it firmly. A clone size is listed for some rows: how often the clone was seen (once, few, many), or a class if it is expanded.

TRBJ2-5 - TRBD2 TRBV10-3 TGTGCCATCAGTGTCGTTCCCAGCGGGGAACAAGAGACCCAGTACTTC CAISVVPSGEQETQYF
TRBJ1-1 - - TRBV11-3 TGTGCCAGCAGCTTAGGGTTTAACACTGAAGCTTTCTTT CASSLGFNTEAFF
TRBJ2-7 few - TRBV5-6 TGTGCCAGCAGCTCGTGGTACGGGGGCTTCTCCTACGAGCAGTACTTC CASSSWYGGFSYEQYF
TRBJ2-5 - - TRBV6-5 TGTGCCAGCAGTTATGGGCAGGGTATGGGAGAGACCCAGTACTTC CASSYGQGMGETQYF
TRBJ2-3 - - TRBV5-1 TGCGCCAGCAGCTTGTCTGGGGGGCGCGCAGATACGCAGTATTTT CASSLSGGRADTQYF
TRBJ1-2 - - TRBV5-1 TGCGCCAGCAGCTTGGATCGTTGGGATAGCTACACCTTC CASSLDRWDSYTF
TRBJ2-7 - - TRBV27 TGTGCCAGCAGTAGCACAGGGTTTAATTCCTACGAGCAGTACTTC CASSSTGFNSYEQYF
TRBJ2-1 - TRBD2 TRBV11-3 TGTGCCAGCAGCTTAGGGGCGAGTGGGCTAGCGGGGGGGCCCGGCAATGAGCAGTTCTTC CASSLGASGLAGGPGNEQFF
TRBJ1-6 - TRBD1 TRBV6-5 TGTGCCAGCACACCGGGACAGGGGATTTCACCCCTCCACTTT CASTPGQGISPLHF
TRBJ1-2 - TRBD1 TRBV5-6 TGTGCCAGCAGCTCCCATCAGGGGGTCACCTTC CASSSHQGVTF
TRBJ2-7 - TRBD1 TRBV5-1 TGCGCCAGCAGCCAGGGGACAGTACTCGAGCAGTACTTC CASSQGTVLEQYF
TRBJ2-6 - TRBD1 TRBV19 TGTGCCAGTAGTCGAACCGGGACAGGGCGACCTTCCTCTGGGGCCAACGTCCTGACTTTC CASSRTGTGRPSSGANVLTF
TRBJ2-2 - - TRBV2 TGTGCCAGGGAGGTCCAGCGGAACACCGGGGAGCTGTTTTTT CAREVQRNTGELFF
TRBJ1-2 - - TRBV5-4 TGTGCCAGCTTTATCAGAGGAACTAACTATGGCTACACCTTC CASFIRGTNYGYTF
TRBJ1-2 - - TRBV28 TGTGCCAGCAGTTTGGGGGTTTTCTATGGCTACACCTTC CASSLGVFYGYTF